The rows below give T cell receptor beta chains drawn from one sample of a study of shared clonotypes between healthy human individuals. Measured with immunoSEQ multiplex PCR; TCRdb has only the in-frame clones, and not every one. The table has roughly 2.1 million clones, more than 85% seen once. The specimen sequenced was naive CD8+ T cells from PBMCs. The receptors shown here come from a man younger than 35 in good health. Some clones in this sample may be carry-over from other donors' samples. Each CDR3 is given with its conserved first and last residue. Each record gives: J gene, V gene, D gene, clone size, CDR3 DNA, CDR3 protein. The D gene is left open where the match is weak. Only part of the rows carry a size: once, few, many, or a class if the clone is expanded.

>TRBJ2-1|TRBV4-1|-|-
TGCGCCAGCAGCCAAGATAGAAATGAGCAGTTCTTC
CASSQDRNEQFF
>TRBJ2-7|TRBV5-6|TRBD1|-
TGTGCCAGCAGCTTCGGGACAGGCCCCCTCTACGAGCAGTACTTC
CASSFGTGPLYEQYF
>TRBJ2-7|TRBV7-9|TRBD1|-
TGTGCCAGCAGCATGGGACAGGGACTTACCTACGAGCAGTACTTC
CASSMGQGLTYEQYF
>TRBJ1-2|TRBV7-9|-|-
TGTGCCAGCAGCTTTGGGACATTATATGGCTACACCTTC
CASSFGTLYGYTF
>TRBJ1-1|TRBV4-1|-|few
TGCGCCAGCAGCCACGTTGGAAGTCCCGGTATTGAAGCTTTCTTT
CASSHVGSPGIEAFF
>TRBJ2-7|TRBV4-1|-|-
TGCGCCAGCAGCCTGTACCGGGACGGATCCTACGAGCAGTACTTC
CASSLYRDGSYEQYF
>TRBJ1-1|TRBV9|TRBD1|-
TGTGCCAGCAGCGCGGGGACAGGGGATTTTGCGGCTTTCTTT
CASSAGTGDFAAFF
>TRBJ1-4|TRBV14|-|-
TGTGCCAAAACAGGTGCAACTAATGAAAAACTGTTTTTT
CAKTGATNEKLFF
>TRBJ1-3|TRBV27|-|-
TGTGCCAGCAGTTTAGTGTGGGACGGAACCGTCTCTGGAAACACCATATATTTT
CASSLVWDGTVSGNTIYF
>TRBJ2-5|TRBV9|-|-
TGTGCCAGCAGCTCAGGGGGGGAGACCCAGTACTTC
CASSSGGETQYF
>TRBJ2-2|TRBV9|-|-
TGTGCCAGCAGCTCCACCGGGGAGCTGTTTTTT
CASSSTGELFF
>TRBJ2-7|TRBV27|TRBD2|-
TGTGCCAGCAGTGTTACTAGCGGAGGCTACGAGCAGTACTTC
CASSVTSGGYEQYF
>TRBJ1-5|TRBV4-1|-|-
TGCGCCAGCGGGGCGTCAGGCAGGAGCAATCAGCCCCAGCATTTT
CASGASGRSNQPQHF
>TRBJ2-1|TRBV7-2|TRBD2|-
TGTGCCAGCAGCTTCGGGGGACTAGCGGGAGGCCTCACATACAATGAGCAGTTCTTC
CASSFGGLAGGLTYNEQFF
>TRBJ1-1|TRBV6-6|-|-
TGTGCCAGCAGTTACTCTAGGACAGCGAACACTGAAGCTTTCTTT
CASSYSRTANTEAFF
>TRBJ2-7|TRBV19|TRBD1|-
TGTGCCACTTTCGGACCGGGACAGGGAAATTACGAGCAGTACTTC
CATFGPGQGNYEQYF
>TRBJ2-4|TRBV6-5|TRBD1|-
TGTGCCAGCAGTTACCTTGCGGACAGGGGAAACATTCAGTACTTC
CASSYLADRGNIQYF
>TRBJ1-2|TRBV28|TRBD1|-
TGTGCCAGCAGTCCCGACAGGGTAGGAGGCTACACCTTC
CASSPDRVGGYTF
>TRBJ2-7|TRBV28|-|-
TGTGCCAGCAGGGCGGACAGTTCCTACGAGCAGTACTTC
CASRADSSYEQYF
>TRBJ2-7|TRBV9|-|-
TGTGCCAGCAGCGAAGGAAGCTCCTACGAGCAGTACTTC
CASSEGSSYEQYF
>TRBJ2-7|TRBV30|TRBD2|-
TGTGCCTGGAGTGCCTATAGGACTAGCGGGCCGACCTACGAGCAGTACTTC
CAWSAYRTSGPTYEQYF
>TRBJ2-2|TRBV14|TRBD2|-
TGTGCCAGCAGCCGAGCGGGAGGGATACGATCCGGGGAGCTGTTTTTT
CASSRAGGIRSGELFF
>TRBJ2-5|TRBV27|-|once
TGTGCCAGCACGGGCGCGGCCCCCCGGGGCCCACAAGAGACCCAGTACTTC
CASTGAAPRGPQETQYF
>TRBJ2-2|TRBV9|TRBD2|-
TGTGCCAGCAACAGCGGGAGGGGGGGCAACACCGGGGAGCTGTTTTTT
CASNSGRGGNTGELFF
>TRBJ1-1|TRBV27|-|-
TGTGCCAGCAGCCGCGCTTGGGACGACACTGAAGCTTTCTTT
CASSRAWDDTEAFF
>TRBJ2-1|TRBV19|TRBD2|-
TGTGCCAGTAGTATCTATGCGGGAGGATCCTACAATGAGCAGTTCTTC
CASSIYAGGSYNEQFF